This T cell receptor (beta chain) was found in a study of T-cell reconstitution after alpha-beta-depleted transplantation in children. Unique molecular identifiers were used to barcode this TCRbeta library. TCRdb itself ran the PCR reads through MiXCR, one entry per CDR3 protein. The sample carries 780,000 or so distinct CDR3 sequences, roughly 15% recorded once. V gave up 5 bases and J gave up 7 bases; unmatched junction bases: 7. The CDR3 extends over 16 amino acids. There are many counts of this clonotype. V and J are TRBV12-3 or TRBV12-4 and TRBJ2-5; 16 nucleotides align to TRBD2. The material sequenced was PBMCs, mostly from graft donor cells, taken 360 days after TCRalphabeta/CD19-depleted stem cell transplant. This sequence was found in a male patient between 5 and 17 years old who had a stem cell transplant for acute lymphoblastic leukemia, so the T cells may come from the graft donor. The CDR3 nucleotides are TGTGCCAGCAGTATTTCTGGGACTAGCGGGAGGGTGACCCAGTACTTC. Its protein is CASSISGTSGRVTQYF.